The 15 T cell receptor beta chains below come from one sample, sequenced in a study of T cells in Graves' hyperthyroidism and ophthalmopathy. Regions amplified from RNA transcripts were the TCR beta CDR3 regions. A first-round RT-PCR of the TCR CDR3 used the HTBI primer set. MiXCR was run by TCRdb on the multiplex PCR reads, yielding one entry per CDR3 protein. The data hold over 700,000 distinct CDR3 sequences, with over 35% observed a single time. The sequencing sample was made of blood. These receptors were obtained from a man between 18 and 35 years old with Graves' hyperthyroidism.

This clonotype was counted a few times. This sequence joins TRBV19 and TRBJ1-1; 8 bases are a match to TRBD1. The CDR3 sequence is 15 residues long. The germline V gene has CDR1 LNHDA and CDR2 SQIVND (reference sequence). The V segment lost 1 base and the J segment 11 bases; nucleotides outside the gene matches: 12. The CDR3 DNA reads TGTGCCAGTAGTATAGGGCGGAGGACAGGGCAAGTTGCTTTCTTT. Translation: CASSIGRRTGQVAFF.

About this clonotype: Relative to the germline gene, one junction end is altered; a read error may explain this. The CDR3 sequence is CASSQDRLAVTGELFF. CDR3 bases: TGCGCCAGCAGCCAAGATCGGCTAGCGGTCACCGGGGAGCTGTTTTTT. V usage is TRBV7-2 and J usage is TRBJ2-2; 7 bases align to TRBD2. This CDR3 is 16 amino acids long. Per germline, CDR1 SGHTA and CDR2 FQGNSA.

The V and J genes are TRBV20-1 and TRBJ2-7, with D possibly being TRBD1 (6 bases). The V gene's germline CDR1 is DFQATT and CDR2 SNEGSKA (reference sequence). This CDR3 is built from 13 residues. Trimming shortened V by 2 bases and J by 2 bases, and 10 bases separated the two germline ends. The chain's CDR3 is CSARRQGTYEQYF. For the CDR3, the DNA is TGCAGTGCTAGACGTCAGGGGACCTACGAGCAGTACTTC.

This clonotype was observed many times. This chain connects TRBV9 to TRBJ1-2; D not certain. V was pared by 0 bases and J by 3 bases, with 6 bases between. Per the germline V gene, CDR1 is SGDLS and CDR2 is YYNGEE. The CDR3 contains 13 residues. CDR3 sequence (DNA): TGTGCCAGCAGCGTAGGGGGAGACTATGGCTACACCTTC. It encodes CASSVGGDYGYTF.

To note about this clonotype: This may be a read error: a much more frequent sequence differs by one nucleotide. The gene calls are TRBV7-9 and TRBJ2-7; TRBD1 agrees at 7 bases. The length of the CDR3 is 13 residues. Germline CDR1 and CDR2: SEHNR and FQNEAQ (reference sequence). DNA of the CDR3: TGTGCCGGCAGTTGGGACAGTACCTACGAGCAGTACTTC. Translated: CAGSWDSTYEQYF.

Worth noting for this clonotype: Since a much larger clone is just one base distant, this may be a read error. This sequence joins TRBV29-1 and TRBJ2-7; D perhaps matches TRBD2 (6 bases). The germline V gene has CDR1 SQVTM and CDR2 ANQGSEA. The CDR3 loop spans 13 amino acids. CDR3 in amino acids: CRVAAGKSYEQYF. CDR3 nucleotides: TGCCGCGTTGCGGCGGGGAAATCCTACGAGCAGTACTTC.

As concerns this clonotype: Being one base from a much bigger clone, this may be a read error. The chain links TRBV7-2 to TRBJ1-5; no clear D. The CDR3 loop spans 14 amino acids. Germline V lookup: CDR1 SGHTA, CDR2 FQGNSA. V lost 2 bases to trimming and J lost 3 bases, with 8 bases between them. In DNA form, the CDR3 reads TGTGCCAGCAGCTTACAGAGATTCAATCAGCCCCAGCATTTT. The encoded protein is CASSLQRFNQPQHF.

This clonotype was detected many times. The chain employs TRBV5-1 and TRBJ1-6; D perhaps matches TRBD1 (6 bases). The CDR3 sequence is 15 residues long. The germline gives CDR1 SGHRS, CDR2 YFSETQ. V was clipped by 4 bases and J by 9 bases, with 17 bases between them. The CDR3 region has the DNA TGCGCCAGCAGCGACAACAGGGTCTTCGGTTCACCCCTCCACTTT. It yields the protein CASSDNRVFGSPLHF. Full variable domain (rest looked up from reference TRBV5-1 and TRBJ1-6): KAGVTQTPRYLIKTRGQQVTLSCSPISGHRSVSWYQQTPGQGLQFLFEYFSETQRNKGNFPGRFSGRQFSNSRSEMNVSTLELGDSALYLCASSDNRVFGSPLHFGNGTRLTVT.

The chain uses TRBV10-3 and TRBJ2-6; 10 positions agree with TRBD1. Germline V gene sequence: CDR1 ENHRY, CDR2 SYGVKD. CDR3 length equals 18 residues. V gave up 2 bases and J gave up 2 bases; unmatched junction bases: 6. For the CDR3, the DNA is TGTGCCATCAGTGAGGGGACAGGGGAACAGGCTGGGGCCAACGTCCTGACTTTC. Protein: CAISEGTGEQAGANVLTF.

This clonotype was found a few times. The chain combines TRBV7-9 with TRBJ2-5; D gene ambiguous. The ends were cut back, 6 bases at V and 1 base at J, with 6 bases in the middle. Germline V gene data show CDR1 as SEHNR and CDR2 as FQNEAQ (reference sequence). The CDR3 length is 12 residues. CDR3 nucleotides: TGTGCCAGCAGACTGATCCAAGAGACCCAGTACTTC. Translating it yields CASRLIQETQYF.

This sequence joins TRBV5-1 and TRBJ1-6; TRBD1 matches 8 bases. The V gene end was trimmed by 3 bases and the J gene end by 13 bases; junction bases not matched to a gene: 12. The CDR3 sequence is 15 residues long. The germline CDR1 and CDR2 sequences are SGHRS and YFSETQ. The DNA of the CDR3 is TGCGCCAGCAGCTCGGACGGACAGGGAGGGGAGCCCCTCCACTTT. Encoded protein: CASSSDGQGGEPLHF.

The chain carries TRBV4-1 and TRBJ2-5; D is unresolved. The CDR3 extends over 15 amino acids. CDR1 is MGHRA and CDR2 is YSYEKL in the germline V gene. V lost 0 bases to trimming and J lost 5 bases, with 13 bases between them. The CDR3 here is CASSQEFRFTETQYF. The CDR3 nucleotides read TGCGCCAGCAGCCAAGAGTTTAGGTTTACCGAGACCCAGTACTTC.

The chain combines TRBV2 with TRBJ1-2, with unresolved D. The CDR3 is made up of 12 amino acids. CDR1 and CDR2 from the germline V gene are SNHLY and FYNNEI. Trimming pared 8 bases from V and 4 bases from J, leaving 11 bases between. The DNA of the CDR3 is TGTGCCAGCGTTGTAGAGGGCTATGGCTACACCTTC. Encoded protein: CASVVEGYGYTF.

This sequence joins TRBV20-1 and TRBJ1-1, with TRBD1 identical over 8 bases. The CDR3 consists of 13 residues. Germline values: CDR1 DFQATT, CDR2 SNEGSKA (reference sequence). V shed 5 bases and J 5 bases; nucleotides not matched to a gene: 7. CDR3 residues: CSAADRGGTEAFF. CDR3 bases: TGCAGTGCTGCTGACAGGGGAGGTACTGAAGCTTTCTTT.

The chain has TRBV7-9 and TRBJ1-4; 8 nucleotides match TRBD1. The CDR3 loop spans 15 amino acids. The V and J ends lost 3 bases and 3 bases, in that order; junction bases with no gene match: 3. The germline V gene has CDR1 SEHNR and CDR2 FQNEAQ (reference sequence). CDR3 amino acids: CASSLDRDANEKLFF. CDR3 sequence (DNA): TGTGCCAGCAGCTTGGACAGGGATGCTAATGAAAAACTGTTTTTT.